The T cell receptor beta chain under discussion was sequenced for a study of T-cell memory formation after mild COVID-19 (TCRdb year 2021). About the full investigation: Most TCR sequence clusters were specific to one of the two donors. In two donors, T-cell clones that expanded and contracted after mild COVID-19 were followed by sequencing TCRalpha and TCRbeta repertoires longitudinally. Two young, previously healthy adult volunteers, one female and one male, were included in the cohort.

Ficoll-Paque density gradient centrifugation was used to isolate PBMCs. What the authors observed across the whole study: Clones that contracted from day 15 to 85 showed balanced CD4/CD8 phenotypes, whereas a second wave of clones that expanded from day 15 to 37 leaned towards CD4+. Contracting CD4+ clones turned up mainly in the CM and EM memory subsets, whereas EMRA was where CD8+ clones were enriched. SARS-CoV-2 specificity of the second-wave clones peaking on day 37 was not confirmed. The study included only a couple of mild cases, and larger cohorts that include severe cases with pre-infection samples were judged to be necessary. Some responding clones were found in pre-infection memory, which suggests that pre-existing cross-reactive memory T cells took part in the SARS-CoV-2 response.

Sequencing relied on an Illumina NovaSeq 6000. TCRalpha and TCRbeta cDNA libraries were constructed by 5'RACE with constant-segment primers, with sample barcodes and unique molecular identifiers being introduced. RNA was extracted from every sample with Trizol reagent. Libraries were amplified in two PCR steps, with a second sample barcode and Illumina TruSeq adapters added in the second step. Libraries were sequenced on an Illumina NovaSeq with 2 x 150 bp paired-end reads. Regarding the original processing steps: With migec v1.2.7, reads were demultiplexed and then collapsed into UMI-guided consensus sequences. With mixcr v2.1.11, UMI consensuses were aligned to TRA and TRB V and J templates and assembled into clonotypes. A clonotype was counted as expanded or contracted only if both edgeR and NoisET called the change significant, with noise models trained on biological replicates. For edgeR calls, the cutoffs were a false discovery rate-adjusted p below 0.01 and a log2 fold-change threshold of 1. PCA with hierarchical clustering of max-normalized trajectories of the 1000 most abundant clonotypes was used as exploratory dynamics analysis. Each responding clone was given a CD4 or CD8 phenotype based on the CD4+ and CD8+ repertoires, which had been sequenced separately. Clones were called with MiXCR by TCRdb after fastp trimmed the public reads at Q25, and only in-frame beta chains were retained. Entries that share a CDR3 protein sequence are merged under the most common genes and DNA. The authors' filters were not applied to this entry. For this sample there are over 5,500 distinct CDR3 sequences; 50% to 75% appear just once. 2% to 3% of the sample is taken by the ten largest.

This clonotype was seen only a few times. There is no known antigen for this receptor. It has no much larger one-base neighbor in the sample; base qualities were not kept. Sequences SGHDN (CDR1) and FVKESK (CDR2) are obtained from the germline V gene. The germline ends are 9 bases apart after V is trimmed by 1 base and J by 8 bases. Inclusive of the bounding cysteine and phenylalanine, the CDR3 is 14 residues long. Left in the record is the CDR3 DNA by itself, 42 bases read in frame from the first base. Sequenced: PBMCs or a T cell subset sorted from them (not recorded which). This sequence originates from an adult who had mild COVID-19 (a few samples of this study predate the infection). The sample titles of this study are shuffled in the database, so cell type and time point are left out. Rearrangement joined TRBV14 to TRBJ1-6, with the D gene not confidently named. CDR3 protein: CASSQGREYSPLHF. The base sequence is TGTGCCAGCAGCCAAGGGAGGGAGTATTCACCCCTCCACTTT.